What follows is one T cell receptor (beta chain) and its context. This specimen belongs to a study of blood T cell repertoires in COVID-19. The table came from immunoSEQ multiplex PCR; TCRdb's copy has only in-frame clones and leaves some out. The sample yields under 45,000 clones, around four fifths seen once. Trimming took off 4 bases at V and 3 bases at J, with 17 bases between the two ends. Germline V CDR1 and CDR2: SGHNT, YYREEE (reference sequence). CDR3 length: 15 amino acids. The J gene is TRBJ2-7, the V gene TRBV5-4, with D possibly matching TRBD2 (6 bases). This clonotype originated in a man aged 45-65 years with active COVID-19. The sequenced material came from peripheral blood. The CDR3 coding sequence is TGTGCCAGCAGCCTGGGAGGAACACCCGGCTACGAGCAGTACTTC. Protein sequence: CASSLGGTPGYEQYF.